A single sample gave rise to the 24 T cell receptor beta chains below, sequenced in a study of cytomegalovirus exposure and HLA in healthy donors. Some clones are missing from TCRdb's copy, which holds only in-frame ones; the method was immunoSEQ multiplex PCR. The sample holds about 270,000 clones, about 86% seen once. The sequenced sample was PBMCs. The source of these receptors is a woman aged 18-29 years in good health and CMV-seronegative.

The V call is TRBV28, the J call TRBJ2-7, with TRBD1 matching 7 bases. J lost 4 bases, V lost 7 bases, and 22 bases had no gene match. This CDR3 has 18 amino acids. CDR1 is MDHEN, CDR2 SYDVKM, per germline. The CDR3 spells CASTTKRDDRALFYEQYF. CDR3 nucleotides: TGTGCCAGCACCACTAAGAGGGATGACAGGGCCCTTTTTTACGAGCAGTACTTC.

The CDR3 spells CASSQDPVRSNQPQHF. DNA of the CDR3: TGCGCCAGCAGCCAAGATCCCGTGCGTAGCAATCAGCCCCAGCATTTT. The J gene is TRBJ1-5, the V gene TRBV4-1; no definite D call. The germline CDR1 and CDR2 sequences are MGHRA and YSYEKL. CDR3 length: 16 residues. V gave up 0 bases and J gave up 0 bases, with 9 bases separating them.

The gene calls are TRBV9 and TRBJ2-7; no clear D. V lost 0 bases, J lost 3 bases, and 13 bases lay in between. There are 15 residues in the CDR3. Germline-derived CDR1 and CDR2 are SGDLS and YYNGEE. The CDR3 sequence is CASSVGPGFYYEQYF. The CDR3 DNA reads TGTGCCAGCAGCGTAGGTCCAGGTTTTTACTACGAGCAGTACTTC.

The V gene is TRBV27, the J gene TRBJ2-7; tentatively, D is TRBD1 (6 bases). The CDR3 runs to 16 residues. Germline V gene lookup returns CDR1 MNHEY and CDR2 SMNVEV (reference sequence). With 4 bases removed from V and 2 bases from J, the gap between germline ends came to 18 bases. The CDR3 DNA reads TGTGCCAGCAGTTCGAACTTCTACAGGGCACCCTACGAGCAGTACTTC. It is translated as CASSSNFYRAPYEQYF.

This clone was detected only once. The chain employs TRBV5-4 and TRBJ2-7, with a tentative D call TRBD2 (7 bases). V was pared by 1 base and J by 5 bases, with 10 bases between. Germline V gene lookup returns CDR1 SGHNT and CDR2 YYREEE (reference sequence). The CDR3 runs 13 residues. The CDR3 protein is CASSLRGGDEQYF. The CDR3 DNA is TGTGCCAGCAGCTTGAGGGGGGGGGACGAGCAGTACTTC.

The chain is built from TRBV7-2 and TRBJ1-6; maybe TRBD1 (6 bases). The V gene's germline CDR1 is SGHTA and CDR2 FQGNSA. Trimming cost V 4 bases and J 5 bases, with 15 bases left between them. This CDR3 is built from 16 residues. CDR3 loop: CASSWRTVRDNSPLHF. The CDR3 DNA reads as TGTGCCAGCAGCTGGCGGACAGTACGGGATAATTCACCCCTCCACTTT.

The chain recombines TRBV11-3 with TRBJ1-1; 9 nucleotides align to TRBD1. Germline V CDR1 and CDR2: SGHNT, YENEEA. The V and J ends lost 4 bases and 11 bases, in that order; junction bases with no gene match: 8. This CDR3 is built from 13 residues. The CDR3 protein is CASSSGQGTLAFF. CDR3 in DNA: TGTGCCAGCAGCTCGGGACAGGGTACTTTGGCTTTCTTT. Based on the CDR3 plus reference TRBV11-3 and TRBJ1-1, the full variable domain is EAGVVQSPRYKIIEKKQPVAFWCNPISGHNTLYWYLQNLGQGPELLIRYENEEAVDDSQLPKDRFSAERLKGVDSTLKIQPAELGDSAVYLCASSSGQGTLAFFGQGTRLTVV.

This chain joins TRBV11-3 and TRBJ2-3; D ambiguous. The CDR3 is 14 residues long. The germline CDR1 and CDR2 sequences are SGHNT and YENEEA. V lost 1 base to trimming and J lost 2 bases, with 7 bases between them. The CDR3 region is CASSLGSLTDTQYF. DNA for the CDR3: TGTGCCAGCAGCTTAGGGAGTCTCACAGATACGCAGTATTTT.

This chain joins TRBV29-1 and TRBJ1-2, with TRBD1 as a possible D gene (5 bases). Germline CDR1 and CDR2: SQVTM and ANQGSEA. The CDR3 covers 14 residues. Trimming took 3 bases from V and 4 from J, leaving 15 bases between them. The DNA for the CDR3 is TGCAGCGTTGATACCAGGGCCCTATTCTATGGCTACACCTTC. Protein product: CSVDTRALFYGYTF.

The chain employs TRBV27 and TRBJ2-4; D ambiguous. V was pared by 3 bases and J by 0 bases, with 12 bases between. The CDR3 extends over 16 amino acids. The V gene's germline CDR1 is MNHEY and CDR2 SMNVEV (reference sequence). CDR3 nucleotides: TGTGCCAGCAGTTTGGAGAGCAGTCTAGCCAAAAACATTCAGTACTTC. This translates into CASSLESSLAKNIQYF.

The V and J genes are TRBV2 and TRBJ2-7; 12 bases are shared with TRBD2. This CDR3 contains 14 residues. The V gene's germline CDR1 is SNHLY and CDR2 FYNNEI. The J segment lost 7 bases and the V segment lost 5 bases, leaving 6 bases of the junction unmatched. The CDR3 DNA reads as TGTGCCAGCAGTTCACTAGCGGGAGGCGGAGAGCAGTACTTC. Residues: CASSSLAGGGEQYF. Supplemented by reference TRBV2 and TRBJ2-7, the full variable domain reads EPEVTQTPSHQVTQMGQEVILRCVPISNHLYFYWYRQILGQKVEFLVSFYNNEISEKSEIFDDQFSVERPDGSNFTLKIRSTKLEDSAMYFCASSSLAGGGEQYFGPGTRLTVT.

The chain links TRBV30 to TRBJ2-7; D not certain. The CDR3 consists of 12 residues. Germline CDR1 and CDR2: GTSNPN and SVGIG (reference sequence). Between the trimmed V and J ends, which lost 2 bases and 5 bases, there was a span of 10 bases. CDR3 sequence reads: CAWSFQDNEQYF. CDR3 DNA: TGTGCCTGGAGTTTTCAAGACAACGAGCAGTACTTC.

The chain recombines TRBV30 with TRBJ2-1; 8 positions match TRBD2. Germline lookup yields CDR1 GTSNPN and CDR2 SVGIG (reference sequence). The CDR3 has 14 amino acids. Trimming took 3 bases from V and 1 from J; bases not matched to a gene: 2. CDR3 coding DNA: TGTGCCTGGAGAGCTAGCGGGTCCTACAATGAGCAGTTCTTC. Translated: CAWRASGSYNEQFF.

This chain joins TRBV7-9 and TRBJ1-6, with D maybe TRBD1 (6 bases). In germline, CDR1 is SEHNR, CDR2 FQNEAQ (reference sequence). The CDR3 covers 17 residues. V lost 5 bases and J lost 0, with 14 bases in between. The CDR3 sequence is CASSPDRSSSYNSPLHF. The DNA for the CDR3 is TGTGCCAGCAGCCCCGACAGGTCGAGCTCCTATAATTCACCCCTCCACTTT.

The V call is TRBV27, the J call TRBJ2-2; D gene ambiguous. This CDR3 comprises 14 residues. In germline, CDR1 is MNHEY, CDR2 SMNVEV (reference sequence). Trimming cost V 3 bases and J 5 bases, with 10 bases left between them. The CDR3, as DNA: TGTGCCAGCAGTTTCACCAGGCCTACCGGGGAGCTGTTTTTT. Residues: CASSFTRPTGELFF.

This chain links TRBV6-5 with TRBJ1-2; perhaps TRBD1 as D (5 bases). Trimming took off 7 bases at V and 4 bases at J, with 16 bases between the two ends. This CDR3 is 14 amino acids long. Looked up from germline, CDR1 is MNHEY and CDR2 is SVGAGI. CDR3 bases: TGTGCCAGCACCGCGTCGGGGGGTACCTATGGCTACACCTTC. Protein product: CASTASGGTYGYTF.

The count of this clone is one. The chain carries TRBV29-1 and TRBJ2-1; 10 bases match TRBD2. The CDR3 is 16 amino acids. Per the germline V gene, CDR1 is SQVTM and CDR2 is ANQGSEA. Losses at the gene ends were 1 base for V and 6 bases for J; bases not matched to a gene: 9. CDR3 sequence reads: CSVEASGSVVGNEQFF. CDR3 DNA: TGCAGCGTTGAAGCTAGCGGGAGTGTTGTGGGCAATGAGCAGTTCTTC.

The V and J genes are TRBV5-1 and TRBJ2-5; TRBD2 matches 12 bases. V gave up 3 bases and J gave up 5 bases; unmatched junction bases: 11. The CDR3 totals 17 residues. Germline loops: CDR1 SGHRS, CDR2 YFSETQ. The CDR3 loop reads CASSSPPSGRAGETQYF. The DNA for the CDR3 is TGCGCCAGCAGCTCCCCTCCTAGCGGGAGGGCCGGTGAGACCCAGTACTTC.

V is TRBV5-4 and J is TRBJ2-5; 12 bases align to TRBD1. Germline V CDR1 and CDR2: SGHNT, YYREEE (reference sequence). V gave up 4 bases and J gave up 5 bases; unmatched junction bases: 3. CDR3 size: 14 residues. The CDR3 sequence: CASSGGQGAETQYF. The CDR3 bases are TGTGCCAGCAGCGGGGGACAGGGGGCCGAGACCCAGTACTTC.

The J gene is TRBJ1-5, the V gene TRBV18; the match to TRBD1 covers 11 bases. Trimming at V came to 4 bases and at J to 4 bases, leaving 0 bases not matched to a gene. The CDR3 runs to 14 residues. CDR1 and CDR2 from the germline V gene are KGHSH and LQKENI. As DNA, the CDR3 is TGTGCCAGCTCACGGGACAGGGGGAATCAGCCCCAGCATTTT. Translated: CASSRDRGNQPQHF.

The V and J genes are TRBV5-4 and TRBJ1-2; weak D call: TRBD1 (6 bases). V was pared by 6 bases and J by 4 bases, with 22 bases between. CDR3 length: 16 amino acids. CDR1 is SGHNT and CDR2 is YYREEE in the germline V gene (reference sequence). The CDR3 spells CASTPRTTGESYGYTF. The CDR3 DNA reads TGTGCCAGCACCCCTAGAACGACAGGCGAATCCTATGGCTACACCTTC. Full variable domain (missing parts from reference TRBV5-4 and TRBJ1-2): ETGVTQSPTHLIKTRGQQVTLRCSSQSGHNTVSWYQQALGQGPQFIFQYYREEENGRGNFPPRFSGLQFPNYSSELNVNALELDDSALYLCASTPRTTGESYGYTFGSGTRLTVV.

J is TRBJ1-3 and V is TRBV5-1, with a weak D call TRBD1 (6 bases). Germline V gene data show CDR1 as SGHRS and CDR2 as YFSETQ. V was trimmed by 0 bases and J by 0 bases, leaving 13 bases between them. The CDR3 runs to 17 residues. DNA of the CDR3: TGCGCCAGCAGCTTGGAGGTCGACAGGCGCTCTGGAAACACCATATATTTT. Protein: CASSLEVDRRSGNTIYF.

The V and J genes are TRBV4-1 and TRBJ1-4; possible D gene TRBD1, 6 bases. The CDR3 runs 16 residues. Trimming removed 1 base at V and 7 bases at J, with 16 bases between. The germline gives CDR1 MGHRA, CDR2 YSYEKL. DNA of the CDR3: TGCGCCAGCAGCCAAGTTAGCTTTGGACAGCCTGAAAAACTGTTTTTT. Amino acid sequence: CASSQVSFGQPEKLFF.

The chain is built from TRBV30 and TRBJ1-4; D ambiguous. V was shortened by 0 bases and J by 3 bases, with 11 bases between the two germline ends. CDR1 and CDR2 (germline): GTSNPN, SVGIG (reference sequence). The CDR3 runs to 15 residues. CDR3 sequence reads: CAWSVEGWANEKLFF. For the CDR3, the DNA is TGTGCCTGGAGTGTTGAGGGTTGGGCTAATGAAAAACTGTTTTTT.